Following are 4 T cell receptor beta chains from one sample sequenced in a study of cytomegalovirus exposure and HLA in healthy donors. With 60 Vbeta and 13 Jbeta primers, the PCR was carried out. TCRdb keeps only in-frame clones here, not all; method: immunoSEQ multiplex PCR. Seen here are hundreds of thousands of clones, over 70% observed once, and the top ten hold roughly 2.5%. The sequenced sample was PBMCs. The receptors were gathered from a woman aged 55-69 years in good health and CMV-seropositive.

CDR3 region: CASSDIDGSEAFF. The CDR3, as DNA: TGTGCCAGCAGTGACATAGACGGGTCTGAAGCTTTCTTT. J is TRBJ1-1 and V is TRBV2; D not certain. This CDR3 has 13 residues. The germline V and J ends were trimmed by 3 bases and 6 bases, with 11 bases remaining between them. Germline loops: CDR1 SNHLY, CDR2 FYNNEI.

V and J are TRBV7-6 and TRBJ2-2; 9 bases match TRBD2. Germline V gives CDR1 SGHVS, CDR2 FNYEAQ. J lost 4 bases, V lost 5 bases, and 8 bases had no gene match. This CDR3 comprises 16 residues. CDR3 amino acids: CASSPPEAGGTGELFF. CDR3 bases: TGTGCCAGCAGCCCCCCGGAAGCGGGGGGCACCGGGGAGCTGTTTTTT.

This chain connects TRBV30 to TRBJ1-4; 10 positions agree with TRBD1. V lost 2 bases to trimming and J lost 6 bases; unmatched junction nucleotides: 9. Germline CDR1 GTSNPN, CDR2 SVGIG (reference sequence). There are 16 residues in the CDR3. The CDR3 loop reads CAWSPIYGTGDEKLFF. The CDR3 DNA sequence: TGTGCCTGGAGTCCGATTTATGGGACAGGGGATGAAAAACTGTTTTTT.

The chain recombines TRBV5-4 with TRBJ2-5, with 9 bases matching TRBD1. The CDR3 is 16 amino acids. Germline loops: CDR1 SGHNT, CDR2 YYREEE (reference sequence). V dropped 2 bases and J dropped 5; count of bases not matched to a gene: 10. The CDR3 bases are TGTGCCAGCAGCTTTACGGACAGGGGATCCTGGGAGACCCAGTACTTC. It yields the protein CASSFTDRGSWETQYF.